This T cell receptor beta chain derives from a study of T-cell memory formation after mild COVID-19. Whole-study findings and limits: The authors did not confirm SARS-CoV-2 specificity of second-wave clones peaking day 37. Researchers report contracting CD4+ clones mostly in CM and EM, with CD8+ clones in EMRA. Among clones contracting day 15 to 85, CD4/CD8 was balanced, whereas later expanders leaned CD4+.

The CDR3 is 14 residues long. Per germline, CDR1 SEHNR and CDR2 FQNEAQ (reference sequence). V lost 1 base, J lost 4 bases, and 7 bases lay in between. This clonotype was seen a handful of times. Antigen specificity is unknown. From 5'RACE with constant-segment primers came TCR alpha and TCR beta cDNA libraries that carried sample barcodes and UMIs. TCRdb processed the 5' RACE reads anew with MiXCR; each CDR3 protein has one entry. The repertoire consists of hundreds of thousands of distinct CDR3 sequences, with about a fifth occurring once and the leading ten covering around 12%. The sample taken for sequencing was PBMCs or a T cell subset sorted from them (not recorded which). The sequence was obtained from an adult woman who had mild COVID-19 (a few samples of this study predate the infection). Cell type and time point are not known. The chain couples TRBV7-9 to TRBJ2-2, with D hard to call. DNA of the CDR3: TGTGCCAGCAGCTTAGACACCCTCACCGGGGAGCTGTTTTTT. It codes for CASSLDTLTGELFF.